Listed below are T cell receptor beta chains from one sample, sequenced in a study of circulating and synovial CD4+ cells in juvenile arthritis. TCRdb keeps only in-frame clones here, not all; method: immunoSEQ multiplex PCR. This sample has several thousand clones; 81% occur once, and the top ten carry roughly 3.5%. Sequencing used CD4+ T cells from synovial fluid. These TCRs come from a human donor with juvenile idiopathic arthritis. Each CDR3 is given with its conserved first and last residue. Each record gives: J gene, V gene, CDR3 protein.

j_gene: TRBJ1-1; v_gene: TRBV6-5; CDR3aa: CASSYVRGTGTEAFF
j_gene: TRBJ2-3; v_gene: TRBV7-8; CDR3aa: CASSKRDWRRAQYF
j_gene: TRBJ2-5; v_gene: TRBV7-2; CDR3aa: CASSWTSGGAETQYF
j_gene: TRBJ2-3; v_gene: TRBV5-1; CDR3aa: CASSLASGGADTQYF
j_gene: TRBJ2-3; v_gene: TRBV28; CDR3aa: CASSQIKDYTDTQYF
j_gene: TRBJ2-1; v_gene: TRBV19; CDR3aa: CASKFLGDNEQFF
j_gene: TRBJ1-2; v_gene: TRBV5-6; CDR3aa: CASSQGGYGGYTF
j_gene: TRBJ1-2; v_gene: TRBV27; CDR3aa: CASSPPRGYGYTF
j_gene: TRBJ2-3; v_gene: TRBV1; CDR3aa: CTSSHKLAGGGTDTQYF
j_gene: TRBJ2-1; v_gene: TRBV19; CDR3aa: CASRMDYLRNEQFF
j_gene: TRBJ2-1; v_gene: TRBV11-2; CDR3aa: CASSDGGSSYNEQFF
j_gene: TRBJ2-7; v_gene: TRBV6-5; CDR3aa: CASSVRLQGEEQYF
j_gene: TRBJ2-7; v_gene: TRBV10-1; CDR3aa: CASSESGEQYF
j_gene: TRBJ2-1; v_gene: TRBV4-3; CDR3aa: CASSPSGGAYNEQFF
j_gene: TRBJ2-7; v_gene: TRBV5-1; CDR3aa: CASSRGELNPYYEQYF
j_gene: TRBJ1-5; v_gene: TRBV21-1; CDR3aa: CASINPTGLDQPQHF